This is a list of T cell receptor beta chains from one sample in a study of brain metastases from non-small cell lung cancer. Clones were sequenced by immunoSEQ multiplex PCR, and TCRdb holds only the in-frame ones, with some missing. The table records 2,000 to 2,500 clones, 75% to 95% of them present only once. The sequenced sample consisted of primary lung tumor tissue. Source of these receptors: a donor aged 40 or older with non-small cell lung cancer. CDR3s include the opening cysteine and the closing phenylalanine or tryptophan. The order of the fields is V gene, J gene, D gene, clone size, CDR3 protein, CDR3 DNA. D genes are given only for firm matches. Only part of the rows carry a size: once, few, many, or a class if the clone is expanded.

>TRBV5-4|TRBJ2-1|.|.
CASSLIAAPNNEQFF
TGTGCCAGCAGCTTGATCGCGGCGCCCAACAATGAGCAGTTCTTC
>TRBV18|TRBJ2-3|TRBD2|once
CASSSTSGVGTQYF
TGTGCCAGCTCATCGACTAGCGGGGTTGGTACGCAGTATTTT
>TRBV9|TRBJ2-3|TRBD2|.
CASTAGGGTDTQYF
TGTGCCAGCACCGCGGGGGGAGGGACAGATACGCAGTATTTT
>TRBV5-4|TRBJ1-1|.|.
CASSLEQDTEAFF
TGTGCCAGCAGCTTGGAACAGGACACTGAAGCTTTCTTT
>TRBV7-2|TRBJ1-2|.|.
CASSLEGPGGYGYTF
TGTGCCAGCAGCTTAGAAGGTCCAGGCGGCTATGGCTACACCTTC
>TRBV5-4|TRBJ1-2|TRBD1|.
CASRKDRGTNYGYTF
TGTGCCAGCAGAAAGGACAGGGGCACTAACTATGGCTACACCTTC
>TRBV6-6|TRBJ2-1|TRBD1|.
CASSHPFGTGDLNEQFF
TGTGCCAGCAGTCACCCATTCGGGACAGGGGACCTCAATGAGCAGTTCTTC
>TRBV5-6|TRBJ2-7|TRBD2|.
CASSLLAGEVQYF
TGTGCTAGCAGCTTGCTAGCGGGAGAGGTGCAGTACTTC
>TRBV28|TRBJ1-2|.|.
CASSPLSGKGYTF
TGTGCCAGCAGTCCGCTTTCAGGGAAAGGCTACACCTTC
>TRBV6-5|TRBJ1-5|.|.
CASKTDEGRPQHF
TGTGCCAGCAAAACGGATGAGGGACGGCCCCAGCATTTT
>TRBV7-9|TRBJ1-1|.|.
CASSLGLQFTEAFF
TGTGCCAGCAGCTTAGGTTTACAGTTCACTGAAGCTTTCTTT
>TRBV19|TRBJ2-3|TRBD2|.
CASSFLAGGADTQYF
TGTGCCAGTAGTTTTCTGGCGGGGGGTGCAGATACGCAGTATTTT
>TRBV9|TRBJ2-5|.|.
CASSVAPSQETQYF
TGTGCCAGCAGCGTAGCCCCTAGCCAGGAGACCCAGTACTTC
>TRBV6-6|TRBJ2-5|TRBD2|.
CASLADGETQYF
TGTGCCAGTCTAGCGGACGGAGAGACCCAGTACTTC
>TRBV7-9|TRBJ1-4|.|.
CASSTRQATNEKLFF
TGTGCCAGCAGCACGAGACAGGCAACTAATGAAAAACTGTTTTTT
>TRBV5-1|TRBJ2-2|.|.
CASSSAEAPWTGELFF
TGCGCCAGCAGCTCGGCCGAGGCCCCATGGACCGGGGAGCTGTTTTTT
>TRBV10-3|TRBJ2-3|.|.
CAISRAGGRADTQYF
TGTGCCATCAGTCGTGCCGGGGGCCGCGCGGATACGCAGTATTTT
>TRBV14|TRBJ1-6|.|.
CASSPKSSQWNSPLHF
TGTGCCAGCAGCCCTAAGTCCTCTCAGTGGAATTCACCCCTCCACTTT
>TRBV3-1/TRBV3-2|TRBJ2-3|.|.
CASSPRTLGANTQYF
TGTGCCAGCAGCCCGAGGACTTTGGGGGCAAATACGCAGTATTTT
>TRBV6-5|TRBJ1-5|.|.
CASIFQGHNQPQHF
TGTGCCAGCATTTTCCAGGGCCACAATCAGCCCCAGCATTTT
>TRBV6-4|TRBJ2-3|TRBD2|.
CASSETSGGTDTQYF
TGTGCCAGCAGTGAGACTAGCGGGGGGACAGATACGCAGTATTTT
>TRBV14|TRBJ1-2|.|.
CASSQDISVNYGYTF
TGTGCCAGCAGCCAAGATATTTCGGTTAACTATGGCTACACCTTC
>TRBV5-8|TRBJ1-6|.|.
CASSRQEGSPLHF
TGTGCCAGCAGCCGACAGGAAGGTTCACCCCTCCACTTT
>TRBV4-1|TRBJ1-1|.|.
CASSQLTPGPEAFF
TGCGCCAGCAGCCAACTTACGCCGGGACCCGAGGCTTTCTTT
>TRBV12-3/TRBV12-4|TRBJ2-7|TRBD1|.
CASRGQGSREQYF
TGTGCCAGCAGGGGACAGGGATCTCGCGAGCAGTACTTC
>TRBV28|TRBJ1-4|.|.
CASTSAGDEKLFF
TGTGCCAGCACCTCTGCGGGGGATGAAAAACTGTTTTTT